Following are 26 T cell receptor beta chains from one sample sequenced in a study of T cells in Graves' hyperthyroidism and ophthalmopathy (dated by TCRdb to between 2017 and 2020). Receptor amplification or capture employed multiplex PCR. Sequencing was carried out with an Illumina HiSeq 2000. Amplification of TCR beta CDR3 regions was carried out from RNA transcripts. A first-round RT-PCR of the TCR CDR3 used the HTBI primer set with the Qiagen OneStep RT-PCR kit. The public reads were reanalyzed by TCRdb: fastp trimming at Q25, MiXCR alignment, in-frame beta chains only. Under each unique CDR3 protein, matching rows form one entry showing the most common genes and DNA. The sample table lists 150,000 or so distinct CDR3 sequences, approximately 20% of them with a count of one. The ten largest clones take up roughly 71% of the sample. Material: blood. All receptors come from a woman between 45 and 65 years old with Graves' hyperthyroidism that later progressed to Graves' ophthalmopathy.

This clonotype appeared once. The CDR3 nucleotides read TGTGCCAGCAGCGTCGGGGACAGGGGGATTTACAATGAGCAGTTCTTC. Amino acid sequence: CASSVGDRGIYNEQFF. The chain links TRBV9 to TRBJ2-1; 11 bases are shared with TRBD1. This CDR3 is built from 16 residues. Trimming took 2 bases from V and 4 from J; bases not matched to a gene: 5. Looked up from germline, CDR1 is SGDLS and CDR2 is YYNGEE.

At least ten counts were recorded for this clonotype. This sequence joins TRBV27 and TRBJ2-2; 8 bases match TRBD1. CDR3 length equals 16 residues. Germline CDR1 is MNHEY and CDR2 is SMNVEV (reference sequence). The junction had 7 bases not matched to a gene; V was cut back by 4 bases and J by 3 bases. The CDR3, as DNA: TGTGCCAGCAGTTCCCCCGGGACAGGATACACCGGGGAGCTGTTTTTT. Protein product: CASSSPGTGYTGELFF.

This clonotype appeared many times. The chain joins TRBV11-2 to TRBJ2-1; TRBD2 aligns across 11 bases. Germline assignment: CDR1 SGHAT and CDR2 FQNNGV. The CDR3 is 17 residues long. The J segment lost 8 bases and the V segment lost 5 bases, leaving 14 bases of the junction unmatched. The CDR3 DNA sequence: TGTGCCAGCAGCCTATCCTCCCGGACTAGCGGGTTGTATGAGCAGTTCTTC. As protein: CASSLSSRTSGLYEQFF.

This CDR3 is CATSDSQADTQYF. CDR3 DNA sequence: TGTGCCACCAGTGATTCCCAAGCAGATACGCAGTATTTT. The chain uses TRBV24-1 and TRBJ2-3, with D uncertain. Trimming stripped 2 bases from V and 4 bases from J, with 6 bases between. The germline V gene encodes CDR1 KGHDR and CDR2 SFDVKD. The CDR3 spans 13 residues.

This clonotype was detected a few times. V and J are TRBV27 and TRBJ2-3; tentatively, D is TRBD1 (6 bases). V was trimmed by 8 bases and J by 4 bases, leaving 13 bases between them. Germline V CDR1 and CDR2: MNHEY, SMNVEV (reference sequence). CDR3 length: 13 residues. The CDR3 here is CASLGHSPDTQYF. In nucleotides, the CDR3 is TGTGCCAGCCTGGGACACTCCCCAGATACGCAGTATTTT.

This clonotype was counted between two and nine times. A much bigger clone sits one base away, suggesting this may be a read error. The V and J genes are TRBV28 and TRBJ1-1; D is uncertain. The CDR3 length is 11 residues. Germline V gene sequence: CDR1 MDHEN, CDR2 SYDVKM. CDR3 DNA: TGTGCCAGCAGCTCCTACACTGAAGCTTCCTTT. Protein product: CASSSYTEASF. The variable domain in full, completed from reference TRBV28 and TRBJ1-1, reads DVKVTQSSRYLVKRTGEKVFLECVQDMDHENMFWYRQDPGLGLRLIYFSYDVKMKEKGDIPEGYSVSREKKERFSLILESASTNQTSMYLCASSSYTEASFGQGTRLTVV.

The gene calls are TRBV12-3 or TRBV12-4 and TRBJ1-5; 11 bases line up with TRBD1. J gave up 0 bases and V 5 bases, and 6 bases lay outside the gene matches. The CDR3 extends over 17 amino acids. DNA for the CDR3: TGTGCCAGCAGTACCTGGACAGGGGGCTCTAGCAATCAGCCCCAGCATTTT. It yields the protein CASSTWTGGSSNQPQHF.

A note on this clonotype: A read error is possible here, since a much larger clone lies one base away. This rearrangement joins TRBV27 to TRBJ1-1; unclear D gene. Per the germline V gene, CDR1 is MNHEY and CDR2 is SMNVEV (reference sequence). The CDR3 spans 14 residues. CDR3 region: CASRLRTANTKAFF. CDR3 DNA sequence: TGTGCCAGCAGACTCAGGACGGCCAACACTAAAGCTTTCTTT.

This clonotype was seen many times. This rearrangement joins TRBV18 to TRBJ1-1, with D hard to call. The V gene's germline CDR1 is KGHSH and CDR2 LQKENI. V was trimmed by 3 bases and J by 2 bases, leaving 7 bases between them. This CDR3 spans 13 amino acids. The CDR3 region is CASSPADNTEAFF. CDR3 DNA sequence: TGTGCCAGCTCACCGGCGGATAACACTGAAGCTTTCTTT.

This rearrangement joins TRBV28 to TRBJ2-7; D remains unclear. V dropped 6 bases and J dropped 4 bases, with 16 bases sitting between them. The CDR3 length is 14 residues. The germline V gene has CDR1 MDHEN and CDR2 SYDVKM. CDR3 sequence reads: CASSGLYSSYEQYF. The CDR3 nucleotides read TGTGCCAGCAGCGGCCTGTACTCGTCTTACGAGCAGTACTTC.

This clonotype was seen many times. This rearrangement joins TRBV5-1 to TRBJ2-2, with D perhaps given as TRBD1 or TRBD2 (5 bases each). V lost 4 bases, J lost 6 bases, and 10 bases lay in between. Germline-derived CDR1 and CDR2 are SGHRS and YFSETQ. The CDR3 extends over 13 amino acids. CDR3 sequence reads: CASSRGEAGELFF. CDR3 nucleotide sequence: TGCGCCAGCAGCCGAGGGGAAGCCGGGGAGCTGTTTTTT.

This clonotype was found once. The chain recombines TRBV19 with TRBJ2-1, with 10 bases identical to TRBD1. The CDR3 runs 14 residues. Trimming cost V 10 bases and J 4 bases; bases outside gene matches: 7. Germline CDR1 reads LNHDA; CDR2 reads SQIVND (reference sequence). In DNA, the CDR3 is TGTGCCACCCGAGGGACAGGGGTTTACAATGAGCAGTTCTTC. As protein: CATRGTGVYNEQFF.

V is TRBV28 and J is TRBJ1-3, with D tentatively TRBD1 (5 bases). CDR3 length equals 15 residues. Germline V CDR1 and CDR2: MDHEN, SYDVKM. Between the trimmed V and J ends, which lost 4 bases and 2 bases, there was a span of 12 bases. The CDR3 DNA is TGTGCCAGCAGTTACTCGCGGGGCGCTGGAAACACCATATATTTT. Protein sequence: CASSYSRGAGNTIYF.

V gene TRBV10-3 combines with J gene TRBJ2-7; weak D call: TRBD2 (7 bases). The germline CDR1 and CDR2 sequences are ENHRY and SYGVKD. CDR3 length equals 15 residues. V lost 6 bases to trimming and J lost 1 base, with 16 bases between them. The CDR3, as DNA: TGTGCCATCAGCGGGGGGCGGGAGAGGTCCTACGAGCAGTACTTC. Translating gives CAISGGRERSYEQYF.

The chain combines TRBV19 with TRBJ1-5; D perhaps matches TRBD1 (6 bases). Between the trimmed V and J ends, which lost 7 bases and 2 bases, there was a span of 18 bases. CDR3 size: 16 residues. From germline, CDR1 is LNHDA and CDR2 SQIVND (reference sequence). Written as DNA, the CDR3 is TGTGCCAGTACAACCGACAGGTTCCAACGCAATCAGCCCCAGCATTTT. The encoded protein is CASTTDRFQRNQPQHF.

This clonotype was counted many times. V and J are TRBV2 and TRBJ2-2; D is possibly TRBD1 (6 bases). The CDR3 spans 15 residues. V shed 2 bases and J shed 4 bases, with 11 bases lying between them. Germline CDR1 reads SNHLY; CDR2 reads FYNNEI. CDR3 amino acids: CASSEYRVGTGELFF. The CDR3 region has the DNA TGTGCCAGCAGTGAATACAGGGTGGGCACCGGGGAGCTGTTTTTT.

The V call is TRBV11-2, the J call TRBJ2-3; TRBD2 aligns across 8 bases. V was pared by 3 bases and J by 1 base, with 6 bases of the junction left unmatched. The CDR3 is 16 residues long. CDR1 and CDR2 (germline): SGHAT, FQNNGV. CDR3 DNA: TGTGCCAGCAGCTTGCTAGCGGGTCCCGGCACAGATACGCAGTATTTT. It codes for CASSLLAGPGTDTQYF.

The chain uses TRBV19 and TRBJ2-2, with 7 bases that match TRBD1. Germline CDR1 is LNHDA and CDR2 is SQIVND (reference sequence). V shed 5 bases, J shed 6 bases, and the junction held 6 bases outside the gene matches. The CDR3 is 14 residues long. The CDR3 reads CASSSGTAAGELFF. DNA for the CDR3: TGTGCCAGTAGTTCCGGGACAGCAGCCGGGGAGCTGTTTTTT.

The chain carries TRBV20-1 and TRBJ1-6; the D gene is possibly TRBD1 (5 bases). V was trimmed by 7 bases and J by 9 bases, leaving 13 bases between them. This CDR3 is 12 amino acids long. Per germline, CDR1 DFQATT and CDR2 SNEGSKA (reference sequence). DNA of the CDR3: TGCAGTGGACTCAGGGACGGTTCACCCCTCCACTTT. Translated, it gives CSGLRDGSPLHF.

This clonotype was counted between two and nine times. The chain carries TRBV27 and TRBJ2-7; D remains ambiguous. The germline CDR1 and CDR2 sequences are MNHEY and SMNVEV (reference sequence). Trimming removed 7 bases from V and 7 bases from J, with 8 bases in between. The CDR3 is 10 amino acids. Here the CDR3 reads CASIHYEQYF. In DNA, the CDR3 is TGTGCCAGCATCCACTATGAGCAGTACTTC.

This clonotype was counted ten times or more. The chain links TRBV12-3 or TRBV12-4 to TRBJ1-3; D call uncertain. The CDR3 consists of 14 residues. Trimming removed 6 bases from V and 4 bases from J, with 13 bases in between. CDR3 loop: CASRGSVKGNTIYF. The CDR3 bases are TGTGCCAGCAGGGGCTCCGTGAAAGGAAACACCATATATTTT.

This clonotype showed up just a few times. The chain employs TRBV7-8 and TRBJ2-5, with TRBD2 matching over 8 bases. The length of the CDR3 is 16 residues. The germline CDR1 and CDR2 sequences are SGHVS and FQNEAQ. V was pared by 1 base and J by 4 bases, with 8 bases of the junction left unmatched. CDR3: CASSLGIAGGRETQYF. The CDR3 region has the DNA TGTGCCAGCAGCTTAGGCATCGCGGGAGGAAGAGAGACCCAGTACTTC. The full variable domain, rest sourced from reference TRBV7-8 and TRBJ2-5, is GAGVSQSPRYKVAKRGQDVALRCDPISGHVSLFWYQQALGQGPEFLTYFQNEAQLDKSGLPSDRFFAERPEGSVSTLKIQRTQQEDSAVYLCASSLGIAGGRETQYFGPGTRLLVL.

This chain links TRBV28 with TRBJ2-5; D might be TRBD2 (5 bases). Trimming removed 6 bases at V and 0 bases at J, with 17 bases between. There are 16 residues in the CDR3. Per the germline V gene, CDR1 is MDHEN and CDR2 is SYDVKM. CDR3: CASSAWAGADQETQYF. The CDR3 bases are TGTGCCAGCAGCGCCTGGGCCGGAGCGGACCAAGAGACCCAGTACTTC.

The sample holds many counts of this clonotype. CDR3 residues: CASSRGSTGNTIYF. The CDR3 bases are TGTGCCAGCAGTCGGGGGTCGACCGGAAACACCATATATTTT. This chain links TRBV6-1 with TRBJ1-3, with D tentatively TRBD1 (5 bases). V lost 5 bases, J lost 4 bases, and 12 bases lay in between. The germline gives CDR1 MNHNS, CDR2 SASEGT. There are 14 residues in the CDR3.

The V and J genes are TRBV9 and TRBJ2-3; D is unresolved. The V end lost 5 bases, the J end lost 2 bases, and 15 bases lay between the germline ends. The CDR3 runs to 15 residues. Per germline, CDR1 SGDLS and CDR2 YYNGEE. CDR3 nucleotides: TGTGCCAGCAGTTTTAGTCCTAGGGTCACAGATACGCAGTATTTT. This translates into CASSFSPRVTDTQYF.

This clonotype was seen a handful of times. A read error may explain this, as a much larger clone is one base away. The CDR3 loop reads CASSLITPNTEALF. The CDR3 coding sequence is TGTGCCAGCAGTCTTATCACTCCGAACACTGAAGCTCTCTTT. This chain connects TRBV28 to TRBJ1-1, with no clear D. CDR1 is MDHEN, CDR2 SYDVKM, per germline. CDR3 length: 14 residues.